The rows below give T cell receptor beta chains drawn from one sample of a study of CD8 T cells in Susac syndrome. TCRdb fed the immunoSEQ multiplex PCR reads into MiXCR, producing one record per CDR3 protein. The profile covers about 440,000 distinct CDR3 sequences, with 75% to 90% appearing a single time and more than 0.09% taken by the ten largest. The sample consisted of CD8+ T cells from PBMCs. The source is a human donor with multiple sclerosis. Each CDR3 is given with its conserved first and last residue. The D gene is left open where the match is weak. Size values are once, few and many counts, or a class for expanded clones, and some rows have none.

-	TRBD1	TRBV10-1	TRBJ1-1	TGCGCCAGCGTTAGAACAGGGGCGACACTGAAGCTTTTCTTT	CASVRTGATLKLFF
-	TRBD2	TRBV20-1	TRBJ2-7	TGCAGTGCTAGCCTAGCGGGCGCCTCCTACGAGCAGTACTTC	CSASLAGASYEQYF
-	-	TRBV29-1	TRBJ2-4	TGCAGCGTTGTAGGTGGGAAAGGGCACATTCAGTACTTC	CSVVGGKGHIQYF
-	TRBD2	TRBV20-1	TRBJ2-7	TGCAGTGTTGCCCTCAGCGGGGGTTACGAGCAGTACTTC	CSVALSGGYEQYF
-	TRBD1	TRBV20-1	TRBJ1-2	TGCAGTGCTAGAGACCGATCCGGGACAGCGAGACCCTTTGGCTATGGCTACACCTTC	CSARDRSGTARPFGYGYTF
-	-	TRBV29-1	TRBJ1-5	TGCAGCGTTGAAGATGGGGGTAATCAGCCCCAGCATTTT	CSVEDGGNQPQHF
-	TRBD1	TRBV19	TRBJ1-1	TGTTCGAGCCGACAGGGCAACACTGAAGCTTTCTTT	CSSRQGNTEAFF
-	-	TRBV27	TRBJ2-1	TGTGCCGGCAGTCCCGGCGGGGAGCAGTTCTTC	CAGSPGGEQFF
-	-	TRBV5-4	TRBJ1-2	TGTGCCAGCAGCTCGGAATCTGTGGGGTTGTCCCAGTATGGCTACACCTTC	CASSSESVGLSQYGYTF
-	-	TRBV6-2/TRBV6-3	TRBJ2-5	TGTGCCAGCAGTCCGCGGGGCTCATGGGAGACCCAGTACTTC	CASSPRGSWETQYF
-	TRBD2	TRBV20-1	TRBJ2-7	TGCAGTGCTTCGGGACTAGAAACCTACGAGCAGTACTTC	CSASGLETYEQYF
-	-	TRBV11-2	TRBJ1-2	TGTGCCAGCAGCTTAGCCTTCACCAGAGGGGGACATCGCAATGGCTACACCTTC	CASSLAFTRGGHRNGYTF
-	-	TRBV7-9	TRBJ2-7	TGTGCCAGCAGCCCCCCAGGGAATCCCTACGAGCAGTACTTC	CASSPPGNPYEQYF
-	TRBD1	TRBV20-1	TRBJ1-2	TGCAGTGCTAGAGACGTTCTGGGACAGGGGGCGCCGAACTATGGCTACACCTTC	CSARDVLGQGAPNYGYTF
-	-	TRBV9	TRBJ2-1	TGTGCCAGCAGCGTAGAAAGTCTCCAGAGGGATGAGCAGTTCTTC	CASSVESLQRDEQFF
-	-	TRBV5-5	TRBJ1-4	TGTGCCAGCAGCTTGGCCCCTGCAACTAATGAAAAACTGTTTTTT	CASSLAPATNEKLFF
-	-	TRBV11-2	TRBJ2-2	TGTGCCAGCAGCCAGGTGGCGGGTACCGGGGAGCTGTTTTTT	CASSQVAGTGELFF
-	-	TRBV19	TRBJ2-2	TGTGCCAGTAGTATAAATCCGCGTGTTTCGAACACCGGGGAGCTGTTTTTT	CASSINPRVSNTGELFF
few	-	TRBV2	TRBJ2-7	TGTGCCAGCAGTCGGGCCCGGGCCTACGAGCAGTACTTC	CASSRARAYEQYF
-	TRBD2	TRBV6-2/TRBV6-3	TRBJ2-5	TGTGCCAGCAGTTACTCTGGCGGGGGGGCCCAAGAGACCCAGTACTTC	CASSYSGGGAQETQYF
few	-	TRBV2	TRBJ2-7	TGTGCCAGCAGTGAACAGGGGGGCCCCTACGAGCAGTACTTC	CASSEQGGPYEQYF
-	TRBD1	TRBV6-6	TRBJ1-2	TGTGCCAGCAGTTACTCACCAGGACAGGATGGCTACACCTTC	CASSYSPGQDGYTF
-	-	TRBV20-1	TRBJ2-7	TGCAGTGCTAGAGGGGGGGCGCATCCCTACGAGCAGTACTTC	CSARGGAHPYEQYF
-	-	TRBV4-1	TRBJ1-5	TGCGCCAGCAGCTCCCATGGTGGGTCTCAGCCCCAGCATTTT	CASSSHGGSQPQHF
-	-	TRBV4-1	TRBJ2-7	TGCGCCAGCAGCCAAGGTGGGGGGCAGTACTTC	CASSQGGGQYF
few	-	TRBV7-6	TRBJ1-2	TGTGCCAGCAGCATTTGGCGGGGCTACACCTTC	CASSIWRGYTF
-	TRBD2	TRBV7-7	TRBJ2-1	TGTGCTAGCAGCTTAGCGTCACCAGCGGGAGGGCCGGGGAATGAGCAGTTCTTC	CASSLASPAGGPGNEQFF
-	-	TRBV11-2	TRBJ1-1	TGTGCCAGCGGGACCATGAACACTGAAGCTTTCTTT	CASGTMNTEAFF
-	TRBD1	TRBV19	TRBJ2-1	TGTGCCAGTAATGGGGGGACAGGGTACAATGAGCAGTTCTTC	CASNGGTGYNEQFF
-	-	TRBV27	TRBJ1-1	TGTGCCAGCAGTTTAGAGGGGAGCACTGAAGCTTTCTTT	CASSLEGSTEAFF
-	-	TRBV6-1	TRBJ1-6	TGTGCCAGCAACGATGGTATTTCACCCCTCCACTTT	CASNDGISPLHF
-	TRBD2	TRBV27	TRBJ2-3	TGTGCCAGCAGCCACTTTAGCGGGAGCACAGATACGCAGTATTTT	CASSHFSGSTDTQYF
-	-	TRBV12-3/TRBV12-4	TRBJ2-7	TGTGCCAGCAGTTTTCTCGCAGGGGCAGCGGGCTACGAGCAGTACTTC	CASSFLAGAAGYEQYF
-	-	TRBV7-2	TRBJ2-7	TGTGCCAGCAGCCCCCAGCTAGCGTACTCCTACGAGCAGTACTTC	CASSPQLAYSYEQYF
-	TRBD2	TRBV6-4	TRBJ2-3	TGTGCCAGCAGTGAGAGCAGCGGGGGGGCGGCAGATACGCAGTATTTT	CASSESSGGAADTQYF
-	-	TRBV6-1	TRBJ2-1	TGTGCCAGCATCGAGGGGCGGTCGGGACACAATGAGCAGTTCTTC	CASIEGRSGHNEQFF
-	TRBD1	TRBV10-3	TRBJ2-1	TGTGCCATCAGTGTAAGACCGGGACAGGAGTACAATGAGCAGTTCTTC	CAISVRPGQEYNEQFF
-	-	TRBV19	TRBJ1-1	TGTGCCAGTAGCTCCGGAGGAGACGCTTTCTTT	CASSSGGDAFF
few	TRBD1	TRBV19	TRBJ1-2	TGTGCCAGTAGCTGGGGACAGAACTATGGCTACACCTTC	CASSWGQNYGYTF
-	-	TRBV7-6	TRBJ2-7	TGTGCCAGCAGCCTCCACCACGGGGGAGGCTACGAGCAGTACTTC	CASSLHHGGGYEQYF
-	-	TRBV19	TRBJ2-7	TGTGCCAGTAGCCTGTCTATACGGAGGATGTACGAGCAGTACTTC	CASSLSIRRMYEQYF
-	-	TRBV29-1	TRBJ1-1	TGCAGCGTTGAAATGCCCACTGAAGCTTTCTTT	CSVEMPTEAFF
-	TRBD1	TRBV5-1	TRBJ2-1	TGCGCCAGCAGCTTGGCGTCAGGGGGCGCAGACAATGAGCAGTTCTTC	CASSLASGGADNEQFF
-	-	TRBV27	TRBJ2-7	TGTGCCAGCAGTTTTAATGGCGGATCCTACGAGCAGTACTTC	CASSFNGGSYEQYF
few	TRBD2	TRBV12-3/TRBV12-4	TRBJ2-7	TGTGCCAGCAGTTTATCTCCTAGCGGGAGTTACGAGCAGTACTTC	CASSLSPSGSYEQYF
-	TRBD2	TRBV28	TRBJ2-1	TGTGCCAGCAGTTTGGAGCGGGAGGGAGAGGGCGATGAGCAGTTCTTC	CASSLEREGEGDEQFF
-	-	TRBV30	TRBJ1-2	TGTGCCTGGAGTACCATCCCAGGGACCGGCTACACCTTC	CAWSTIPGTGYTF
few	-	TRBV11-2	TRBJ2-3	TGTGCCAGCAGCTTAGATGGTACAGATACGCAGTATTTT	CASSLDGTDTQYF
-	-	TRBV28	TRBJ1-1	TGTGCCAGCAGTTTTCAGGGGCGCGACACTGAAGCTTTCTTT	CASSFQGRDTEAFF
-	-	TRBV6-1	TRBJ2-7	TGTGCCAGCAGTTCAACAGGGAGGACCACCTACGAGCAGTACTTC	CASSSTGRTTYEQYF
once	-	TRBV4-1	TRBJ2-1	TGCGCCAGCAGCCAAGTTTCGGGACACAATGAGCAGTTCTTC	CASSQVSGHNEQFF
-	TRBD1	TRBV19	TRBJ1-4	TGTGCCAGTAGTATGTTCGGACAGGGGAGGTTCGTGGGCGAAAAACTGTTTTTT	CASSMFGQGRFVGEKLFF
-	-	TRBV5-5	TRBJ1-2	TGTGCCAGCAGCTTGGCCGGCCCGACTGGGTACTATGGCTACACCTTC	CASSLAGPTGYYGYTF
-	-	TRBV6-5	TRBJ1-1	TGTGCCAGCAGCCAAAGCGTACTGAACACTGAAGCTTTCTTT	CASSQSVLNTEAFF